This TCR beta chain was identified in a study of blood T cells in healthy people across ages. Primers used in a second PCR of roughly 6 to 11 cycles were a sample-barcoded 5' primer and a J-beta primer mix. TCRdb independently ran MiXCR on the 5' RACE reads; one entry per CDR3 protein. The sample carries roughly 1 million distinct CDR3 sequences, approximately 25% recorded once. Isolating PBMCs gave at least 6 million of these cells per sample. Regarding the study as a whole: Aged donors had fewer naive CD4+ cells and lower diversity than long-lived donors. Per million T cells, TCR beta diversity dropped about linearly as age rose.

Germline V gene data show CDR1 as MNHEY and CDR2 as SVGEGT. The CDR3 extends over 12 amino acids. V was trimmed by 8 bases and J by 3 bases, leaving 10 bases between them. In the case of this clonotype: Its target is unknown.

The sample was also reused in another study, on T cells of mothers and their children.

The J gene is TRBJ1-2, the V gene TRBV6-2 or TRBV6-3, with D hard to call. This clonotype originated in a girl between 2 and 10 years old in good health. The sequenced material came from blood. In DNA, the CDR3 is TGTGCCAGCCAGGCGGGATACTATGGCTACACCTTC. This sequence encodes CASQAGYYGYTF.